This T cell receptor beta chain is from a study of identical twins' blood T cells. Study-wide results and limits: Twins shared about as many clonotypes as their cloneset sizes predicted.

V lost 7 bases, J lost 1 base, and 10 bases lay in between. Germline CDR1 MGHDK, CDR2 SYGVNS. This CDR3 has 14 amino acids. MiXCR, run by TCRdb on the 5' RACE reads, gives a single entry per CDR3 protein. In the table there are a few hundred thousand distinct CDR3 sequences, roughly 31% of which are singletons. At least ten counts were recorded for this clonotype. Antigen: not known. This chain joins TRBV25-1 and TRBJ2-2; D perhaps matches TRBD2 (5 bases). The source material was PBMCs. This clonotype originated in a woman between 18 and 50 years old in good health. CDR3 sequence reads: CASKPSGNTGELFF. In nucleotides, the CDR3 is TGTGCCAGCAAACCCAGCGGGAACACCGGGGAGCTGTTTTTT.